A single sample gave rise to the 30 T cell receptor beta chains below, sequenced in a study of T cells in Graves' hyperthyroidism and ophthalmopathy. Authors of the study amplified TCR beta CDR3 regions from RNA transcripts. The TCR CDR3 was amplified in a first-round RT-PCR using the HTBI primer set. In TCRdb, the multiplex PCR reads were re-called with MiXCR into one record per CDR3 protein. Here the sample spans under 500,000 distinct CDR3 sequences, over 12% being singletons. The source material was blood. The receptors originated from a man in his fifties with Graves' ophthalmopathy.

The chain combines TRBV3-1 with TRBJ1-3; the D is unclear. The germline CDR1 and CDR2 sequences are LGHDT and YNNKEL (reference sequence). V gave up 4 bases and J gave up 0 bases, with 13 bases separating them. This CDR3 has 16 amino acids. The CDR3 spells CASSRPRTISGNTIYF. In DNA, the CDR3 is TGTGCCAGCAGCCGCCCCAGGACCATCTCTGGAAACACCATATATTTT.

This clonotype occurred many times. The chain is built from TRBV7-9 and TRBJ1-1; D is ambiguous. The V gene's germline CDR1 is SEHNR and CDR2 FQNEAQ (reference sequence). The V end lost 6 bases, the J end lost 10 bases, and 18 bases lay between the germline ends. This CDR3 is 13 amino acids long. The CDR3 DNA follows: TGTGCCAGCAGTTCTGGTCCTGCCGTTGGAGCTTTCTTT. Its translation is CASSSGPAVGAFF. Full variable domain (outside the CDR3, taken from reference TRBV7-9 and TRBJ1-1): DTGVSQNPRHKITKRGQNVTFRCDPISEHNRLYWYRQTLGQGPEFLTYFQNEAQLEKSRLLSDRFSAERPKGSFSTLEIQRTEQGDSAMYLCASSSGPAVGAFFGQGTRLTVV.

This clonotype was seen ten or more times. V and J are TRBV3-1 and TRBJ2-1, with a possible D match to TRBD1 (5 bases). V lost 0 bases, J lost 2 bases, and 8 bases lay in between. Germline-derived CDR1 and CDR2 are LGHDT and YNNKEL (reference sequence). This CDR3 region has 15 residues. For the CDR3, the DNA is TGTGCCAGCAGCCAAGACCCAGGGACCTACAATGAGCAGTTCTTC. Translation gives CASSQDPGTYNEQFF.

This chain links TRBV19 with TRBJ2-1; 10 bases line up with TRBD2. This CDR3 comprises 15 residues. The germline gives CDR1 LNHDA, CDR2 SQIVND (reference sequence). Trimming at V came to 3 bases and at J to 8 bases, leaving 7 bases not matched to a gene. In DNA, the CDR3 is TGTGCCAGTAGTATTAGTAGCGGGAGGTCTGATGAGCAGTTCTTC. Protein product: CASSISSGRSDEQFF.

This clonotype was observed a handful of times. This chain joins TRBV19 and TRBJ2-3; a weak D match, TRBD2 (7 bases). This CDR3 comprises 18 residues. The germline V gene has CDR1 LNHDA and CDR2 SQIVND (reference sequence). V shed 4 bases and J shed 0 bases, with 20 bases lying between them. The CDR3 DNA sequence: TGTGCCAGTAGTACCGAAGTAGGGGGGGGACTTAGCACAGATACGCAGTATTTT. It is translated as CASSTEVGGGLSTDTQYF.

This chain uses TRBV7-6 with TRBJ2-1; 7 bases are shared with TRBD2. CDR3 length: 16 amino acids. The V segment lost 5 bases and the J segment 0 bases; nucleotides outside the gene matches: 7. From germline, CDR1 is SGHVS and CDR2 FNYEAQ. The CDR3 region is CASSPTGGSSYNEQFF. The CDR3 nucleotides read TGTGCCAGCAGCCCCACCGGCGGGAGCTCCTACAATGAGCAGTTCTTC.

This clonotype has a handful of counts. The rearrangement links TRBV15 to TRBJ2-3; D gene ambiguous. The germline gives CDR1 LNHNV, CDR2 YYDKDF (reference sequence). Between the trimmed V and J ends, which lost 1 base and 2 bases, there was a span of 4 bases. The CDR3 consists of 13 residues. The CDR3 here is CATSRGDTDTQYF. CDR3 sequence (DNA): TGTGCCACCAGCAGAGGGGACACAGATACGCAGTATTTT.

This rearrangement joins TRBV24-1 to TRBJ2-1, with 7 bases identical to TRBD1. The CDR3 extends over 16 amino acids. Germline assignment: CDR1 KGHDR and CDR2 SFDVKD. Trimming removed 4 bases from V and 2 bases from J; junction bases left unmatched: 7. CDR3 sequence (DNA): TGTGCCACCAGTGAGGAAACAGGGGAAACCTACAATGAGCAGTTCTTC. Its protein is CATSEETGETYNEQFF.

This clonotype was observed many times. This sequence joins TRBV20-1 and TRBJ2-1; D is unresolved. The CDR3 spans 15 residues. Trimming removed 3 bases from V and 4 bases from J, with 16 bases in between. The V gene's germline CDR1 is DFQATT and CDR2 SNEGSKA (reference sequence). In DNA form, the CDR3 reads TGCAGTGCTAGCGTAACATTACGCACATACAATGAGCAGTTCTTC. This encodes CSASVTLRTYNEQFF.

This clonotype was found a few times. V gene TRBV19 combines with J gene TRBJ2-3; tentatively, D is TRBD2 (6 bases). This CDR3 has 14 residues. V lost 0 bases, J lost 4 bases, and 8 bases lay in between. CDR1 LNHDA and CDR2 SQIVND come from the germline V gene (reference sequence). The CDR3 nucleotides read TGTGCCAGTAGTATAGAAGCTAGCGCAGATACGCAGTATTTT. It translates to CASSIEASADTQYF.

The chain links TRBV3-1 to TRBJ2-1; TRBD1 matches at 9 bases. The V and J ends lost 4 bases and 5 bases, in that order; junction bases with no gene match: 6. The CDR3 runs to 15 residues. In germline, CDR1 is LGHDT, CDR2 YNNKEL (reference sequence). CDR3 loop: CASSRDRDRNNEQFF. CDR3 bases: TGTGCCAGCAGCCGGGACAGGGACAGAAACAATGAGCAGTTCTTC.

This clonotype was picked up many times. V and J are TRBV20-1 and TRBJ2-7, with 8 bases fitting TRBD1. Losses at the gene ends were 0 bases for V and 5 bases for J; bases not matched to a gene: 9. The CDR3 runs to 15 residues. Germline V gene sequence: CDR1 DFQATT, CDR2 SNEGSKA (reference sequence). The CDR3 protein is CSARDVDRVRDEQYF. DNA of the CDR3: TGCAGTGCTAGAGATGTGGACAGGGTAAGGGACGAGCAGTACTTC.

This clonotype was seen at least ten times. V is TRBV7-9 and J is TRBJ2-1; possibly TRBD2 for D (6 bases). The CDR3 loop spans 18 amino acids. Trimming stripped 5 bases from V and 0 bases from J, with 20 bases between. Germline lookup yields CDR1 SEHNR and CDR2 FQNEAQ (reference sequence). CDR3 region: CASSDGVGRGSSYNEQFF. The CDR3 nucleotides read TGTGCCAGCAGCGATGGGGTTGGGCGGGGAAGCTCCTACAATGAGCAGTTCTTC.

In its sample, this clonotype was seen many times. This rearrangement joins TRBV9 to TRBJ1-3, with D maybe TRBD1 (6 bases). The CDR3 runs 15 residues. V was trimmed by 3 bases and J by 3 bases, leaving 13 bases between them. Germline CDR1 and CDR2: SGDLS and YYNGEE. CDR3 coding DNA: TGTGCCAGCAGCGAGGGACAAAATATTGGAAACACCATATATTTT. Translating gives CASSEGQNIGNTIYF.

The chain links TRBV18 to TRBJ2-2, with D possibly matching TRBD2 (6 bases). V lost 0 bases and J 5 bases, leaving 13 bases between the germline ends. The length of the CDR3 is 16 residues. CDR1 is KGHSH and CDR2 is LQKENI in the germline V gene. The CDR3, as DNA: TGTGCCAGCTCACCACCGGGGGGAGTGCGGACCGGGGAGCTGTTTTTT. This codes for CASSPPGGVRTGELFF.

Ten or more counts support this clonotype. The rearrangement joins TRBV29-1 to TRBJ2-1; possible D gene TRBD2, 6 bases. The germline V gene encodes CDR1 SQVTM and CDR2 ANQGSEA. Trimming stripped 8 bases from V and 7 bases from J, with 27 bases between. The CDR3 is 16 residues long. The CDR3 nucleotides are TGCAGCACACATCTTCCGGGGGTGAGAGGTAATAATGAGCAGTTCTTC. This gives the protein CSTHLPGVRGNNEQFF.

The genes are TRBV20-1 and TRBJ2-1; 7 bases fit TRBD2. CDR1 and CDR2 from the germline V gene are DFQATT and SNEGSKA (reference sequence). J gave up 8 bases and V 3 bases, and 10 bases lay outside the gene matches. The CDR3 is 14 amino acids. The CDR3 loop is CSASIPGGTYEQFF. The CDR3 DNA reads TGCAGTGCTAGCATCCCGGGAGGAACCTATGAGCAGTTCTTC.

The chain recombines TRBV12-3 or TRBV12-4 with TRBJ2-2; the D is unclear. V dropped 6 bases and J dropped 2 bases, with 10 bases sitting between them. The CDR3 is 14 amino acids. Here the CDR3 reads CASRAGKNTGELFF. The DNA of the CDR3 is TGTGCCAGCAGGGCAGGCAAAAACACCGGGGAGCTGTTTTTT.

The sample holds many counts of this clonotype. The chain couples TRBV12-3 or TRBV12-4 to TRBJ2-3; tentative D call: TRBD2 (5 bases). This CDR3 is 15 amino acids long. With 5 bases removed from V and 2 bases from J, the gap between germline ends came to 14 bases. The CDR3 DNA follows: TGTGCCAGCAGTAAGCTGAGGGCCAACACAGATACGCAGTATTTT. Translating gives CASSKLRANTDTQYF.

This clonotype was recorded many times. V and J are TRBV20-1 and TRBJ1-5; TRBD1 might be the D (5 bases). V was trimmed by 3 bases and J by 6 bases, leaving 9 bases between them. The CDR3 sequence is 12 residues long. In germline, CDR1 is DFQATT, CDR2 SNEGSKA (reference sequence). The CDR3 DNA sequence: TGCAGTGCTAGGCAGGGAGGTCAGCCCCAGCATTTT. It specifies CSARQGGQPQHF.

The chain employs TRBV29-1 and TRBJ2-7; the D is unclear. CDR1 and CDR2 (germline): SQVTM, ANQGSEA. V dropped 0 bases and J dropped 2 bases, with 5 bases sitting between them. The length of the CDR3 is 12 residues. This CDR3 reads CSVEDTPYEQYF. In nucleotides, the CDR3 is TGCAGCGTTGAAGATACGCCCTACGAGCAGTACTTC.

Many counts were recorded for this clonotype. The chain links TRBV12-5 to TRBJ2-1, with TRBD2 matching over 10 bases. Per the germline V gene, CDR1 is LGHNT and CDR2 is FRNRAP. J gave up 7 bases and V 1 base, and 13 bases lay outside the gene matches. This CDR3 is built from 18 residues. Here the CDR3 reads CASGLEVSGAGGRNEQFF. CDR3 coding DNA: TGTGCTAGTGGTTTGGAAGTTTCGGGAGCGGGGGGGAGGAATGAGCAGTTCTTC.

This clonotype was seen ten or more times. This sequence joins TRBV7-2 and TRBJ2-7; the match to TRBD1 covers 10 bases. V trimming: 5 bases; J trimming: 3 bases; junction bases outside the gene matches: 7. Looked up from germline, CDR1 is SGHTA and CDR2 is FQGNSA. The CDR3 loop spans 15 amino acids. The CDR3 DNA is TGTGCCAGCAGCCAAGACAGGGGGCAATTCTACGAGCAGTACTTC. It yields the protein CASSQDRGQFYEQYF.

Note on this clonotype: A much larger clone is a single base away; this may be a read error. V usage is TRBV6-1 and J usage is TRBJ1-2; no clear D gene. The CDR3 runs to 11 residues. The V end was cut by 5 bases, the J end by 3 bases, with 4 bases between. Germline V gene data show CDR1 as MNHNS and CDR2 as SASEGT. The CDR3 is CASSTDYGYTF. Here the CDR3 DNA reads TGTGCCAGCAGTACAGACTATGGCTACACCTTC.

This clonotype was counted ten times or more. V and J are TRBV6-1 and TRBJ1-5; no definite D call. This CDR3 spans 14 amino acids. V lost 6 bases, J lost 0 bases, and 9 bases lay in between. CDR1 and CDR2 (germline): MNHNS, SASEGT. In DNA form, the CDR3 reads TGTGCCAGCAGGAAGGACGGTAGCAATCAGCCCCAGCATTTT. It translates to CASRKDGSNQPQHF.

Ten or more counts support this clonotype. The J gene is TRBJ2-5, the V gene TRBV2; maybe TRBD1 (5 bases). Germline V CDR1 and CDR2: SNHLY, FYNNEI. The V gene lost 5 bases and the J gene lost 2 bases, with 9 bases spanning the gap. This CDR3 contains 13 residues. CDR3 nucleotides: TGTGCCAGCAGTAGCAGGGTGCAAGAGACCCAGTACTTC. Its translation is CASSSRVQETQYF.

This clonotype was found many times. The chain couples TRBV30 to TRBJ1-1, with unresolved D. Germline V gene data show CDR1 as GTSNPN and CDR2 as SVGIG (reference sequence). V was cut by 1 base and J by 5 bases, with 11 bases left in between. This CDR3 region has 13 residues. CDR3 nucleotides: TGTGCCTGGAGTGGGTCCGAATTGACTGAAGCTTTCTTT. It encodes CAWSGSELTEAFF.

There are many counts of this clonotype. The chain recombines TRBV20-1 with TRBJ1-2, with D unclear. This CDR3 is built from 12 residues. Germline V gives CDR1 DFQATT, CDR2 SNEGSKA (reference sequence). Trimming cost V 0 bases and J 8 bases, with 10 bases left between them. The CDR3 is CSARDGGSGYTF. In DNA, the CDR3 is TGCAGTGCTAGAGATGGCGGAAGCGGCTACACCTTC.

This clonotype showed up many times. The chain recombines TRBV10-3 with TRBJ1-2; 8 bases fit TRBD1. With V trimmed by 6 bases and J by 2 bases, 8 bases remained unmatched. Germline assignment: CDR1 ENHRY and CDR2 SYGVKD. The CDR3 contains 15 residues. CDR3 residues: CAIRERTGSNYGYTF. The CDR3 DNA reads TGTGCCATCAGGGAAAGGACAGGGTCCAACTATGGCTACACCTTC.

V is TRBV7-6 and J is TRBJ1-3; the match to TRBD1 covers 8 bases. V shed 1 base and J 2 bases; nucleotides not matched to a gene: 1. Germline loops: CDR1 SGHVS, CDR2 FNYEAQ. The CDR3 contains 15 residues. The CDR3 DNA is TGTGCCAGCAGCTTAGGACAGGGGACTGGAAACACCATATATTTT. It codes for CASSLGQGTGNTIYF.